This T cell receptor (beta chain) was sequenced during a study of blood T cell repertoires in COVID-19. Study-wide background: Collection of acute and convalescent COVID-19 samples took place in the United States, Italy and Spain. The analysed material was cDNA or gDNA that came from T cells, B-cell-depleted T cells, or PBMCs.

Original analysis: Amplification of reference gene primers provided the estimated nucleated cell counts. TCRdb's table, derived via immunoSEQ multiplex PCR, lists solely in-frame clones and lacks some. V, J and clone size derive from that table, while D and trimming were established from the DNA sequence. Of about 280,000 clones in the sample, roughly 85% are singletons; the top ten hold 4% to 6%. The length of the CDR3 is 17 residues. Germline assignment: CDR1 MDHEN and CDR2 SYDVKM. The V and J ends lost 4 bases and 9 bases, in that order; junction bases with no gene match: 9. The TCR comes from a man in his fifties with active or convalescent COVID-19. The chain is built from TRBV28 and TRBJ2-1, with 16 bases matching TRBD2. Sequencing was carried out using peripheral blood. The CDR3 spells CASSSAGLAGGRGEQFF. Here the CDR3 DNA reads TGTGCCAGCAGTTCCGCGGGACTAGCGGGAGGGCGTGGTGAGCAGTTCTTC.